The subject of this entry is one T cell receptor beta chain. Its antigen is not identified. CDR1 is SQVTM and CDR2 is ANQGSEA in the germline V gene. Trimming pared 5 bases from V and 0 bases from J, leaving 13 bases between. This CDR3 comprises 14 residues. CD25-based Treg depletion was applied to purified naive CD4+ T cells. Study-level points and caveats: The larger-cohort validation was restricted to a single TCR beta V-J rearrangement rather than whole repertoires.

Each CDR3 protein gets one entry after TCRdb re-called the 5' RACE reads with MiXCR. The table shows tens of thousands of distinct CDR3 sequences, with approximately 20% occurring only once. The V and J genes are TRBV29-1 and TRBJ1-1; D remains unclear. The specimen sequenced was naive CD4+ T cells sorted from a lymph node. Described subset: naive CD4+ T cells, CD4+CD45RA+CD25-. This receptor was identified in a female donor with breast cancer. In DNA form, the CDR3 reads TGCAGCGTTAGTAGGACGGATATGAACACTGAAGCTTTCTTT. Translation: CSVSRTDMNTEAFF. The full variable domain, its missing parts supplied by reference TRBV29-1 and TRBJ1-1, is SAVISQKPSRDICQRGTSLTIQCQVDSQVTMMFWYRQQPGQSLTLIATANQGSEATYESGFVIDKFPISRPNLTFSTLTVSNMSPEDSSIYLCSVSRTDMNTEAFFGQGTRLTVV.